This T cell receptor beta chain was identified during a study of CD8 T cells in ankylosing spondylitis. On this clonotype: Its antigen is currently unknown.

Trimming cost V 5 bases and J 6 bases, with 12 bases left between them. From germline, CDR1 is SQVTM and CDR2 ANQGSEA. This CDR3 has 12 amino acids. Overall study findings and caveats: A TCR beta motif of under ten highly homologous variants seemed to mark ankylosing spondylitis blood. Disease-associated clones were reportedly significantly overrepresented in matched ankylosing spondylitis synovial fluid.

TCRdb re-derived calls from the 5' RACE reads in MiXCR, one entry per CDR3 protein. The sample lists approximately 500,000 distinct CDR3 sequences; about an eighth were seen once. The clonotype originates from a male donor with ankylosing spondylitis. The sequencing sample was made of blood, either unsorted or a sorted T cell fraction (not recorded which). The V gene is TRBV29-1, the J gene TRBJ2-3, with TRBD1 as a possible D gene (6 bases). The chain's CDR3 is CSVRSGVDTQYF. CDR3 DNA sequence: TGCAGCGTTAGATCAGGGGTGGATACGCAGTATTTT.